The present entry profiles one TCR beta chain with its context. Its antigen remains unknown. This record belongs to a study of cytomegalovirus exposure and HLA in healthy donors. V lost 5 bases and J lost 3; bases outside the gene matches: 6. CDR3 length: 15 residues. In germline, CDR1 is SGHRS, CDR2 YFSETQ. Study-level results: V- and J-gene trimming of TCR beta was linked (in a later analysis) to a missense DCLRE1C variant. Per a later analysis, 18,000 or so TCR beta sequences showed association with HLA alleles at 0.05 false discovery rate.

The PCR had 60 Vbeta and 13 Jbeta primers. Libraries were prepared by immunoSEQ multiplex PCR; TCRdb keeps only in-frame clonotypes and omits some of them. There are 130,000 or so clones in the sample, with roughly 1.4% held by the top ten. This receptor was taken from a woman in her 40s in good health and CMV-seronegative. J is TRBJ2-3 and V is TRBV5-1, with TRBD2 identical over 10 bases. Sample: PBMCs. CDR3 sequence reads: CASSPSGGATDTQYF. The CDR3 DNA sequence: TGCGCCAGCAGTCCGAGCGGGGGGGCGACAGATACGCAGTATTTT.